A selection of T cell receptor beta chains follows, all from one sample in a study of blood T cell repertoires in COVID-19. Assay used: immunoSEQ multiplex PCR; TCRdb lists only in-frame clones, some missing. The sample contains 150,000 to 200,000 clones, about 87% of which appear only once. Input material: peripheral blood. The receptors stem from a man aged 60 to 69 with acute or convalescent COVID-19. CDR3s leave out the opening cysteine and the closing phenylalanine or tryptophan.

v_call	cdr3_length	j_call	cdr3_aa
TRBV30	11	TRBJ1-1	AWGGRRDTEAF
TRBV12-5	14	TRBJ1-3	ASAAGQLSSGNTIY
TRBV3-1/TRBV3-2	12	TRBJ1-3	ASSPDSRGDTIY
TRBV12-3/TRBV12-4	11	TRBJ2-5	ASTSGKWETQY
TRBV6-1	11	TRBJ1-2	ASSDPRGYGYT
TRBV5-1	13	TRBJ2-1	ATSRERGGHNEQF
TRBV11-2	10	TRBJ1-3	ASSLTMDTIY
TRBV6-5	12	TRBJ1-2	ASSMDRGMYGYT
TRBV30	9	TRBJ1-1	AWTGFTEAF
TRBV20-1	9	TRBJ1-2	SARTDYGYT
TRBV5-1	13	TRBJ1-6	ASSYRENYNSPLH
TRBV19	14	TRBJ2-3	ASSIKAGGHTDTQY
TRBV24-1	14	TRBJ2-3	ATSDPARAWPDTQY
TRBV4-3	16	TRBJ2-2	ASSHGGTSGSTAGELF
TRBV12-3/TRBV12-4	11	TRBJ1-4	ASRVTVNEKLF
TRBV24-1	14	TRBJ2-3	ATSEPGTGNTDTQY
TRBV7-8	13	TRBJ2-7	ASSLAGREGVEQY
TRBV29-1	11	TRBJ2-7	SVDRTAPYEQY
TRBV30	11	TRBJ1-2	AWSVRRTDGYT
TRBV5-1	13	TRBJ2-7	ASSLGTSGPGEQY
TRBV7-6	14	TRBJ1-4	ASSLGSGGTNEKLF
TRBV7-9	16	TRBJ2-6	ASSPRGGLSSGANVLT
TRBV30	11	TRBJ1-3	AWRHRAGNTIY
TRBV12-3/TRBV12-4	10	TRBJ1-2	ASSLFGYGYT
TRBV10-3	15	TRBJ2-3	AISGWSLAGARDTQY
TRBV5-4	13	TRBJ1-1	ASSWTGRGNTEAF
TRBV23-1	15	TRBJ2-5	ASSQSLIPRGQETQY
TRBV5-6	12	TRBJ1-2	ASSWGQVNYGYT
TRBV6-1	17	TRBJ2-3	ASSGQRSGGALGTDTQY
TRBV27	14	TRBJ1-5	ASSSRAGWVDQPQH
TRBV9	12	TRBJ1-3	ASSVGGPGNTIY
TRBV11-3	11	TRBJ2-7	ASSLDPVSEQY
TRBV21-1	15	TRBJ2-7	ASSNPPSSGSFYEQY
TRBV7-9	14	TRBJ1-3	ASNPEGSLGGNTIY
TRBV11-3	11	TRBJ1-1	ASSLGEYTEAF
TRBV11-3	12	TRBJ2-1	ASSLGERESEQF
TRBV6-2/TRBV6-3	14	TRBJ1-4	ASSRTQDRAQQKLF
TRBV7-3	11	TRBJ2-5	ASSSNVRETQY
TRBV30	13	TRBJ2-2	AWSNRDRGLWELF
TRBV5-5	12	TRBJ1-4	ASSSALGGEKLF
TRBV18	13	TRBJ2-3	ASSPSSAPGDTQY
TRBV30	12	TRBJ2-5	AWSVNSLQETQY
TRBV5-8	13	TRBJ1-3	ASSLSPSLGNTIY
TRBV20-1	15	TRBJ2-5	SASLDRGLLAQETQY
TRBV6-5	13	TRBJ1-1	ASSYSRGLGTEAF
TRBV11-2	13	TRBJ2-5	ASSRGGGMAETQY
TRBV7-6	14	TRBJ2-3	ASSLATGQGADTQY
TRBV18	14	TRBJ1-1	ASSPALAGSNTEAF
TRBV7-3	10	TRBJ2-1	ASSSAGGSTV
TRBV10-3	10	TRBJ1-1	AIRAENTEAF
TRBV7-9	11	TRBJ2-3	ASSRQGSDTQY
TRBV29-1	9	TRBJ1-1	SVETQPEAF
TRBV20-1	10	TRBJ1-2	SASSGGYGYT
TRBV15	16	TRBJ2-1	ATSRDLPGRWSYNEQF